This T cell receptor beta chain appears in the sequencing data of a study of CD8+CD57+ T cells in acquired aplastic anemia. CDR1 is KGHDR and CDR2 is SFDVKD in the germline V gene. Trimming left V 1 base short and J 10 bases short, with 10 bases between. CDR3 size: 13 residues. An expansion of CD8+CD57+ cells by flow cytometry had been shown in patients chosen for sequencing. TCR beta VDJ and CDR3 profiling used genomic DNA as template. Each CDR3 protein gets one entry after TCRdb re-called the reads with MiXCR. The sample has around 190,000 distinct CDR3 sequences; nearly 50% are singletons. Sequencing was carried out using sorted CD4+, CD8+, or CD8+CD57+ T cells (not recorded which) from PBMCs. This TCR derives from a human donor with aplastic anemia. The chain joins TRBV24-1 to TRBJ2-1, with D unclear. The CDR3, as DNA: TGTGCCACCAGTGATTTCGGGCTAGGCGAGCAGTTCTTC. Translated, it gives CATSDFGLGEQFF.